This T cell receptor (beta chain) was recorded in a study of radiation and T cells in renal cell carcinoma. Only in-frame clones appear in the TCRdb table, and some are missing; sequencing was by immunoSEQ multiplex PCR. In the table there are about 130,000 clones, about 88% of which are singletons. CDR3 size: 13 residues. Germline values: CDR1 SGHNT, CDR2 YENEEA. V shed 4 bases and J shed 5 bases, with 8 bases lying between them. Sample time point: baseline pretreatment blood. Sample treatment: 15 Gy SBRT to primary tumor, nephrectomy 4 weeks later. Blood was sampled at baseline, 2 weeks and 4 weeks after SBRT.

Sample: blood, taken from a patient whose treatment included radiotherapy and nephrectomy. This rearrangement joins TRBV11-3 to TRBJ2-2; D ambiguous. This receptor was identified in a woman between 45 and 60 years old with renal cell carcinoma. The CDR3 loop reads CASSSSGTGELFF. The CDR3 DNA follows: TGTGCCAGCAGCTCGAGTGGTACCGGGGAGCTGTTTTTT.